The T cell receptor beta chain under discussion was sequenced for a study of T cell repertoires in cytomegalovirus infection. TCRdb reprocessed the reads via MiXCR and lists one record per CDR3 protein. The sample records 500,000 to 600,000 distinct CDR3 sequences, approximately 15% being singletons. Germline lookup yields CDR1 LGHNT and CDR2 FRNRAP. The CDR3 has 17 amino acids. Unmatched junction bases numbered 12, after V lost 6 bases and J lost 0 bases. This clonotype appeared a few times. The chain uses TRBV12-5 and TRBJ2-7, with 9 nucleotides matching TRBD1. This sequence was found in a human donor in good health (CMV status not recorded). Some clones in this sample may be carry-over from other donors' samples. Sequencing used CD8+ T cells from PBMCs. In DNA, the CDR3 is TGTGCTAGTGGCCTATACTTAGGACAGGGGATCTCCTACGAGCAGTACTTC. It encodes CASGLYLGQGISYEQYF.